Reported below is one TCR beta chain. Its specificity is not known. The data derive from a study of cytomegalovirus exposure and HLA in healthy donors. Overall study results and limits: The authors enumerated around 150 TCR beta chains as linked to cytomegalovirus. Rare TCR sequences predominated, though certain public TCRs were found in many donors. Later, an analysis found that TCR clusters from the first cohort tended to co-occur in the 95 to 150 validation repertoires.

From the approximately 120-subject validation cohort, which was separate from the approximately 670-subject first cohort, the donors were drawn. The repertoire was sequenced with immunoSEQ multiplex PCR; TCRdb's copy has only in-frame clones and lacks some. This sample has around 260,000 clones; about 90% occur once, and the top ten carry approximately 3%. V gave up 5 bases and J gave up 4 bases, with 17 bases separating them. The CDR3 totals 16 residues. Germline lookup yields CDR1 SGHTA and CDR2 FQGNSA. Source material: PBMCs. The clonotype originates from a woman aged 30 to 39 in good health and CMV-seronegative. This chain joins TRBV7-2 and TRBJ2-2; D may match TRBD1 or TRBD2 (5 bases each). In DNA, the CDR3 is TGTGCCAGCAGCGATGTGGGGAGACAGCTCACCGGGGAGCTGTTTTTT. This sequence encodes CASSDVGRQLTGELFF.